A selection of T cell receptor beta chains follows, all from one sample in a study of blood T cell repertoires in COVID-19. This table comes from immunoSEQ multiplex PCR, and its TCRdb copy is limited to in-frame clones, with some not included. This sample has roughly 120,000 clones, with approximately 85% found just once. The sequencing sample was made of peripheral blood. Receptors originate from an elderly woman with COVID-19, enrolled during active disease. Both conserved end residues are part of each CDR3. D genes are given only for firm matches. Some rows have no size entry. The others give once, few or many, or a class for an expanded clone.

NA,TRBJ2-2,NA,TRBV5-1,CASSMEGASTGELFF,TGCGCCAGCAGCATGGAGGGGGCTAGCACCGGGGAGCTGTTTTTT
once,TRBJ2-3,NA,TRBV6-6,CASSWRRTDTQYF,TGTGCCAGCAGTTGGAGACGCACAGATACGCAGTATTTT
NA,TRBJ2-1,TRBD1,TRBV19,CASSIDRQGVNSYNEQFF,TGTGCCAGTAGTATAGATCGGCAGGGGGTAAATTCCTACAATGAGCAGTTCTTC
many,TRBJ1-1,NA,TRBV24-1,CATSEVQGNTEAFF,TGTGCCACCAGTGAAGTCCAGGGCAACACTGAAGCTTTCTTT
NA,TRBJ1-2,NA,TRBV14,CASSQQQNYGYTF,TGTGCCAGCAGCCAACAACAGAACTATGGCTACACCTTC
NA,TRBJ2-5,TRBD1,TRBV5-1,CASSLDTGVQETQYF,TGCGCCAGCAGCTTAGATACAGGGGTTCAAGAGACCCAGTACTTC
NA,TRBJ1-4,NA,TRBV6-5,CASRQGGTNEKLFF,TGTGCCAGCAGGCAAGGGGGAACTAATGAAAAACTGTTTTTT
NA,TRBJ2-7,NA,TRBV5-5,CASRFSITSDYEQYF,TGTGCCAGCAGATTTTCGATTACTAGTGACTACGAGCAGTACTTC
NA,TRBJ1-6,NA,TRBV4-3,CASSQVPGGGSPLHF,TGCGCCAGCAGCCAAGTGCCGGGGGGCGGTTCACCCCTCCACTTT
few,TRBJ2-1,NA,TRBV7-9,CASSLELIEQFF,TGTGCCAGCAGCTTAGAACTGATTGAGCAGTTCTTC
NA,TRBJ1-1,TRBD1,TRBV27,CASSPQGGGAEAFF,TGTGCCAGCAGCCCACAGGGGGGTGGCGCTGAAGCTTTCTTT
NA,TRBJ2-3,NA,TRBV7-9,CASSFNQGSTDTQYF,TGTGCCAGCAGCTTTAACCAGGGGAGCACAGATACGCAGTATTTT
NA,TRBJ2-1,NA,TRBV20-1,CSASFSVNNEQFF,TGCAGTGCTAGTTTTAGCGTGAACAATGAGCAGTTCTTC
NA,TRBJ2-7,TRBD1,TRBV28,CASSFRGQGHEQYF,TGTGCCAGCAGTTTTAGGGGACAGGGTCATGAGCAGTACTTC
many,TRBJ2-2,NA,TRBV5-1,CASSFWGSASEGTGELFF,TGCGCCAGCAGCTTTTGGGGTTCGGCTAGCGAGGGCACCGGGGAGCTGTTTTTT
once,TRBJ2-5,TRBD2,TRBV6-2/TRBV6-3,CASSQTSGWGTQYF,TGTGCCAGCAGCCAAACTAGCGGTTGGGGGACCCAGTACTTC
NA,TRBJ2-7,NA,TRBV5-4,CASSLGGSYLQYF,TGTGCCAGCAGCTTGGGTGGGAGCTACCTGCAGTACTTC
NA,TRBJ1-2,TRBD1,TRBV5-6,CASSLGQGNYGYTF,TGTGCCAGCAGCTTGGGACAGGGGAACTATGGCTACACCTTC
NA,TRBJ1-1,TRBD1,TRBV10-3,CATISGGPEAFF,TGTGCCACTATTTCAGGGGGACCTGAAGCTTTCTTT
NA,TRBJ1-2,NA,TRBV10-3,CAIPGGPGNSVQSYGYTF,TGTGCCATCCCCGGGGGTCCCGGGAACAGCGTCCAGAGCTATGGCTACACCTTC
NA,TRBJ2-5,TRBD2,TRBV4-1,CASSQPRGKLAVHETQYF,TGCGCCAGCAGCCAACCGAGAGGAAAACTAGCGGTTCACGAGACCCAGTACTTC
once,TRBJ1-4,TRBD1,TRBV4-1,CASSHPRQGAGREEKLFF,TGCGCCAGCAGCCACCCTCGGCAGGGGGCGGGAAGGGAGGAAAAACTGTTTTTT
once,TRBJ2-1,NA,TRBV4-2,CASSQAGLPNEQFF,TGTGCCAGCAGCCAAGCCGGACTACCCAATGAGCAGTTCTTC
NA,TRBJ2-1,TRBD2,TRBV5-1,CASSLEVLAGGNEQFF,TGCGCCAGCAGCTTGGAGGTGCTAGCGGGAGGGAATGAGCAGTTCTTC
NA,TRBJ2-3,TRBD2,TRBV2,CASRPSGSADTQYF,TGTGCCAGCAGACCTAGCGGGAGTGCAGATACGCAGTATTTT
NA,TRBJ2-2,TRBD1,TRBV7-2,CASSPDRDTGELFF,TGTGCCAGCAGCCCCGACAGGGACACCGGGGAGCTGTTTTTT
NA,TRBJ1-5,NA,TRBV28,CASSRTGYQPQHF,TGTGCCAGCAGTCGCACAGGGTACCAGCCCCAGCATTTT
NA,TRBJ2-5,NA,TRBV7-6,CASSLGAGGGPPGETQYF,TGTGCCAGCAGCTTAGGCGCGGGTGGCGGGCCCCCTGGGGAGACCCAGTACTTC
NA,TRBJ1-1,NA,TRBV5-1,CASNMEFGTEAFF,TGCGCCAGTAATATGGAGTTTGGCACTGAAGCTTTCTTT
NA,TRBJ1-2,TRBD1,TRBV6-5,CASSKGTESNYGYTF,TGTGCCAGCAGCAAAGGGACAGAGTCTAACTATGGCTACACCTTC
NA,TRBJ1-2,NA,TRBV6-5,CASRNQGGYTF,TGTGCCAGCAGGAACCAGGGGGGCTACACCTTC
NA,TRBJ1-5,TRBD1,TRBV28,CASSRTGDQPQHF,TGTGCCAGCAGTAGAACAGGGGATCAGCCCCAGCATTTT
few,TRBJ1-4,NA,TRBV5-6,CASTAGMGGNEKLFF,TGTGCCAGCACCGCTGGAATGGGAGGGAATGAAAAACTGTTTTTT
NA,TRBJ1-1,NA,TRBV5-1,CASSLESGVTEAFF,TGCGCCAGCAGCTTGGAATCGGGGGTCACTGAAGCTTTCTTT
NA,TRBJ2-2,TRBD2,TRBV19,CASSVTGGTGELFF,TGTGCCAGTAGTGTCACGGGGGGGACCGGGGAGCTGTTTTTT
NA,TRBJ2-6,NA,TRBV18,CASSPIQSGANVLTF,TGTGCCAGCTCACCAATACAATCCGGGGCCAACGTCCTGACTTTC
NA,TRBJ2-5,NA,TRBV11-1,CASSTTVPGETQYF,TGTGCCAGCAGCACGACAGTCCCCGGGGAGACCCAGTACTTC
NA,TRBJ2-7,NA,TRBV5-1,CASSTGISSYEQYF,TGCGCCAGCAGCACCGGGATAAGCTCCTACGAGCAGTACTTC
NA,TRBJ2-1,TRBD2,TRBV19,CASSPTSGRSNEQFF,TGTGCCAGTAGTCCGACTAGCGGGAGGTCCAATGAGCAGTTCTTC
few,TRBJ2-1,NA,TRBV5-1,CASSPGLSSYNEQFF,TGCGCCAGCAGCCCGGGTTTGAGCTCCTACAATGAGCAGTTCTTC
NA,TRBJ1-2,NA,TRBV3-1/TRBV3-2,CASSQVASPYGYTF,TGTGCCAGCAGCCAAGTAGCCAGCCCCTATGGCTACACCTTC
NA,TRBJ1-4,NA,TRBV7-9,CASSPLGQVGEKLFF,TGTGCCAGCAGCCCCCTGGGGCAGGTCGGCGAAAAACTGTTTTTT
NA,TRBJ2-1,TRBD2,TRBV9,CASSVQAGVNNEQFF,TGTGCCAGCAGCGTACAGGCGGGAGTAAACAATGAGCAGTTCTTC